This TCR beta chain was captured in a study of CD8+ T cells in alopecia areata. The wider study: Patients in the treated group were given tofacitinib by mouth, 5 to 10 mg twice a day.

As the sequencing template, cDNA was produced by extracting RNA and reverse transcribing it. Clones were sequenced by immunoSEQ multiplex PCR, and TCRdb holds only the in-frame ones, with some missing. The sample consists of over 120,000 clones, 51% of them appearing once. Of note for this clone: Its target is not known.

Whole-study results and caveats: Scalp lesions, especially in alopecia totalis/universalis, had higher clonality than normal scalp.

Sequences were derived from CD4+ T cells sorted from blood, sampled at week 0. This clonotype was obtained from a human donor with alopecia areata.

The CDR3, as DNA: TGCAGCTCGGACAGGCCCCCGTTCACTGAAGCTTTCTTT. Amino acids: CSSDRPPFTEAFF. The chain links TRBV29-1 to TRBJ1-1; TRBD1 matches at 7 bases. Germline V gene sequence: CDR1 SQVTM, CDR2 ANQGSEA. This CDR3 is built from 13 residues. J was trimmed by 4 bases and V by 8 bases; bases with no gene match: 10.